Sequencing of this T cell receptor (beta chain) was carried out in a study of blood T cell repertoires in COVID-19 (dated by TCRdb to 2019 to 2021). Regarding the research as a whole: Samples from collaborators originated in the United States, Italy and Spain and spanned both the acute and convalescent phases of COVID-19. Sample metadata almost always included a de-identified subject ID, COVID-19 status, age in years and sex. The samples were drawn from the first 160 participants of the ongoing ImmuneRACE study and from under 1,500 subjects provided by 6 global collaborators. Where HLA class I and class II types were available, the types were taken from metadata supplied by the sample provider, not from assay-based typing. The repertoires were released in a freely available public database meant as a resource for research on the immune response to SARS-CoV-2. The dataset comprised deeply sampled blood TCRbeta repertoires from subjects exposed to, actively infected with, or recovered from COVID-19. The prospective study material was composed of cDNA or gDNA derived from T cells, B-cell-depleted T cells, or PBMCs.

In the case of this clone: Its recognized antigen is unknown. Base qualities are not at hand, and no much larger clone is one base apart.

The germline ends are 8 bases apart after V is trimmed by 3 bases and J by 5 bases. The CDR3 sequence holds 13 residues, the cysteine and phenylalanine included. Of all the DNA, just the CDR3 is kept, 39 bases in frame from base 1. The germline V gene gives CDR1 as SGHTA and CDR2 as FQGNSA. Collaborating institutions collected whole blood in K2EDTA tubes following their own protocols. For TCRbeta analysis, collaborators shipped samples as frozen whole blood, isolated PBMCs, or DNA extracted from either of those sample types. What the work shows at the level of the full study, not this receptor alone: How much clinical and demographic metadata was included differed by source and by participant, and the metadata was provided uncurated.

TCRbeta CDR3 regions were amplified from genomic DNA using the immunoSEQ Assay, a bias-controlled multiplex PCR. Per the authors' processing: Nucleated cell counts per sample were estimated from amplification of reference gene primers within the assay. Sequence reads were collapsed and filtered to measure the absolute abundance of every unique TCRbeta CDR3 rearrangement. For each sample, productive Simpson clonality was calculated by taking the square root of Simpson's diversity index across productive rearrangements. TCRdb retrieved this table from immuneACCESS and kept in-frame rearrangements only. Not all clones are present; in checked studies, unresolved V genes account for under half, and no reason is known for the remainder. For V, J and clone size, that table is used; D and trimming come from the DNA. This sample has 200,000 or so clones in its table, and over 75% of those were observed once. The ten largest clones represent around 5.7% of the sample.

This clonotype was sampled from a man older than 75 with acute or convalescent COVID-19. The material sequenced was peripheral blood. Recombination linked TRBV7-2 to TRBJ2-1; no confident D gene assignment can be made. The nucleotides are TGTGCCAGCAGCTTTTTACAGCACAATGAGCAGTTCTTC. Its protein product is CASSFLQHNEQFF.